The rows below give T cell receptor beta chains drawn from one sample of a study of blood T cells in healthy people across ages. In TCRdb, the 5' RACE reads were re-called with MiXCR into one record per CDR3 protein. The top ten hold about 19% of the sample, which has around 800,000 distinct CDR3 sequences, more than 40% seen once. Input material: blood. The receptors were gathered from a man aged 55 to 70 in good health. CDR3s include the opening cysteine and the closing phenylalanine or tryptophan. D genes are given only for firm matches. Clone size is not always given. Where it is, it says once, few, many or a class for expanded clones.

16 | TRBD2 | NA | TRBJ2-1 | TRBV7-9 | CASSPYLAASYNEQFF | TGTGCCAGCAGCCCGTATCTAGCGGCCTCCTACAATGAGCAGTTCTTC
15 | NA | few | TRBJ2-7 | TRBV2 | CASTQMGGGGNEQYF | TGTGCCAGCACCCAGATGGGGGGGGGCGGTAACGAGCAGTACTTC
15 | TRBD1 | NA | TRBJ2-3 | TRBV6-2/TRBV6-3 | CASSSDRGLADTQYF | TGTGCCAGCAGTTCCGACAGGGGGCTGGCAGATACGCAGTATTTT
17 | TRBD2 | once | TRBJ2-5 | TRBV5-1 | CASSLGGASGVQETQYF | TGCGCCAGCAGCTTGGGGGGGGCTAGCGGGGTCCAAGAGACCCAGTACTTC
13 | NA | NA | TRBJ2-5 | TRBV3-1 | CTSSQVTGSTQYF | TGTACCAGCAGCCAAGTTACAGGGTCAACCCAGTACTTC
14 | NA | few | TRBJ2-5 | TRBV28 | CASSLGTDKETQYF | TGTGCCAGCAGTCTGGGGACCGATAAAGAGACCCAGTACTTC
17 | NA | few | TRBJ2-7 | TRBV6-5 | CASSYSSSSRVDDEQYF | TGTGCCAGCAGTTACTCGAGTTCGTCTCGTGTTGATGACGAGCAGTACTTC
12 | TRBD1 | NA | TRBJ1-2 | TRBV27 | CASKSGGYGYTF | TGTGCCAGCAAGTCAGGGGGCTATGGCTACACCTTC
16 | TRBD2 | NA | TRBJ2-1 | TRBV7-9 | CASSSTSGGWGHEQFF | TGTGCCAGCAGCTCCACTAGCGGGGGCTGGGGACATGAGCAGTTCTTC
12 | NA | NA | TRBJ2-5 | TRBV2 | CASCLARETQYF | TGTGCCAGCTGTCTAGCAAGGGAGACCCAGTACTTC
15 | NA | NA | TRBJ2-1 | TRBV4-3 | CASSQDVLGGNEQFF | TGCGCCAGCAGCCAAGATGTATTGGGAGGCAATGAGCAGTTCTTC
16 | TRBD1 | few | TRBJ1-2 | TRBV27 | CASSPGTGTFDYGYTF | TGTGCCAGCAGCCCAGGGACAGGGACCTTTGACTATGGCTACACCTTC
13 | NA | NA | TRBJ1-5 | TRBV7-2 | CASSSGTREPQHF | TGTGCCAGCAGCTCAGGTACCCGAGAGCCCCAGCATTTT
15 | NA | many | TRBJ2-7 | TRBV5-1 | CASSLLGDTSYEQYF | TGCGCCAGCAGCTTGTTAGGGGACACCTCCTACGAGCAGTACTTC
11 | NA | few | TRBJ1-2 | TRBV6-2/TRBV6-3 | CASTSGCGYTF | TGTGCCAGCACCTCCGGGTGTGGCTACACCTTC
14 | NA | NA | TRBJ1-2 | TRBV20-1 | CSASLEYLIYGYTF | TGCAGTGCTAGTCTGGAATACCTCATATATGGCTACACCTTC
14 | TRBD2 | few | TRBJ2-1 | TRBV13 | CASNSGREYNEQFF | TGTGCCAGCAACTCCGGGAGGGAATACAATGAGCAGTTCTTC
15 | NA | NA | TRBJ1-2 | TRBV14 | CASSQANAFGHGYTF | TGTGCCAGCAGCCAAGCGAACGCTTTTGGCCATGGCTACACCTTC
14 | NA | NA | TRBJ1-1 | TRBV5-1 | CASRAQTGNTEAFF | TGCGCCAGCAGAGCCCAAACAGGGAACACTGAAGCTTTCTTT
15 | NA | NA | TRBJ2-7 | TRBV5-1 | CASSLASGSFHEQYF | TGCGCCAGCAGCTTGGCCTCAGGGAGTTTCCACGAGCAGTACTTC
20 | NA | NA | TRBJ2-6 | TRBV7-2 | CASSLKRQGQFDSGGNVLTF | TGTGCCAGCAGCTTAAAGAGGCAGGGGCAATTTGACTCTGGGGGCAACGTCCTGACTTTC
14 | TRBD2 | many | TRBJ2-1 | TRBV6-5 | CASSPGGPYNEQFF | TGTGCCAGCAGTCCGGGGGGGCCCTACAATGAGCAGTTCTTC
15 | TRBD1 | NA | TRBJ2-4 | TRBV6-1 | CASSDRGRAKNIQYF | TGTGCCAGCAGCGACAGGGGCCGAGCCAAAAACATTCAGTACTTC
13 | NA | few | TRBJ1-2 | TRBV20-1 | CSAPQGLAYGYTF | TGCAGTGCCCCCCAGGGGCTTGCCTATGGCTACACCTTC
16 | NA | NA | TRBJ1-5 | TRBV7-2 | CASSLEVGQYYQPQHF | TGTGCCAGCAGCTTAGAGGTTGGACAGTACTATCAGCCCCAGCATTTT